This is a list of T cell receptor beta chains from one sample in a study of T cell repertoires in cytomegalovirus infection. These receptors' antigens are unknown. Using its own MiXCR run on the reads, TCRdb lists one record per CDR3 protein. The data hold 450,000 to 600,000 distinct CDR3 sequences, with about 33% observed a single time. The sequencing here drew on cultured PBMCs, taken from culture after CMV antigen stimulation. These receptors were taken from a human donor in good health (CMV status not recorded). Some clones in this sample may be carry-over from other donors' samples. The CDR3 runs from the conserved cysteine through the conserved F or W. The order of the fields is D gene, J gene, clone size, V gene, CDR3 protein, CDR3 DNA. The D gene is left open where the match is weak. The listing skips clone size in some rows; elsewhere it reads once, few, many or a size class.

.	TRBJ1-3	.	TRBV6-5	CASIGGAAGNTIYF	TGTGCCAGCATTGGAGGCGCGGCTGGAAACACCATATATTTT
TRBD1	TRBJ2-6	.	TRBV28	CASRTGGLSGANVLTF	TGTGCCAGCAGAACAGGGGGTCTCTCTGGGGCCAACGTCCTGACTTTC
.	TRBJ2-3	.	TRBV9	CASSPNPHGTDTQYF	TGTGCCAGCAGTCCGAATCCTCATGGCACAGATACGCAGTATTTT
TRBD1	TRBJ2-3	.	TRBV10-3	CAIRGTGQTDTQYF	TGTGCCATCAGGGGGACAGGGCAGACAGATACGCAGTATTTT
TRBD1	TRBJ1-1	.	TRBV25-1	CASREGSGTGNTEAFF	TGTGCCAGCAGGGAGGGTTCGGGGACAGGGAACACTGAAGCTTTCTTT
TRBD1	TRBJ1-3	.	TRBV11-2	CASSAAGGGTGNTIYF	TGTGCCAGCAGCGCCGCGGGAGGGGGCACTGGAAACACCATATATTTT
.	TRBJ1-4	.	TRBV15	CATSSASLAGAWNEEKLFF	TGTGCCACCAGCAGCGCCTCCCTCGCGGGCGCTTGGAATGAGGAAAAACTGTTTTTT
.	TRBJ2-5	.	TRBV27	CASSLLAEQETQYF	TGTGCCAGCAGTTTATTAGCGGAGCAAGAGACCCAGTACTTC
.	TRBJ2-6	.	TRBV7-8	CASSLRQGRSRTTLTGANVLTF	TGTGCCAGCAGCTTAAGGCAGGGGAGATCCCGTACTACTCTAACTGGGGCCAACGTCCTGACTTTC
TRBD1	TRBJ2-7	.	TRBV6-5	CASSQGDVYEQYF	TGTGCCAGCAGTCAGGGGGATGTTTACGAGCAGTACTTC
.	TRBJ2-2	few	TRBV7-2	CASSSGSFSGELFF	TGTGCCAGCAGTTCCGGTTCCTTCTCCGGGGAGCTGTTTTTT